This paragraph covers one T cell receptor (beta chain) sequence. The antigen is unknown. Measured with immunoSEQ multiplex PCR; TCRdb has only the in-frame clones, and not every one. Here the sample spans approximately 100,000 clones, 86% being singletons. The data were taken from a study of T cell responses to AZD1222 COVID-19 vaccine. Regarding the study as a whole: Unmutated variant regions reportedly attract nearly half of all spike-specific TCRs.

The germline V gene encodes CDR1 SGDLS and CDR2 YYNGEE. CDR3 length: 15 amino acids. V dropped 2 bases and J dropped 8; count of bases not matched to a gene: 10. V usage is TRBV9 and J usage is TRBJ2-1; 7 bases map to TRBD2. This TCR came from an adult in good health. The sample here was peripheral blood, taken on day 0 of AZD1222 vaccination. The CDR3 DNA sequence: TGTGCCAGCAGCGTCCACCCCGGGGGGAGGGATGAGCAGTTCTTC. Encoded protein: CASSVHPGGRDEQFF.